The 28 T cell receptor beta chains reported below all come from one sample, sequenced in a study of beta chain features in type 1 diabetes. Of the isolated RNA, all was reverse transcribed, and so the sequenced material was expressed TCRB transcripts. The data were produced by immunoSEQ multiplex PCR, yet TCRdb's version contains in-frame clones alone and is incomplete. Counted here are under 450,000 clones, about 15% occurring once; the ten biggest clones make up roughly 0.033%. Sequencing was done on a sample of naive CD4+ T cells from blood. The origin of the receptors is a young man in good health.

This clone turned up a few times. The chain recombines TRBV10-2 with TRBJ2-7, with 9 bases aligning to TRBD1. The V gene end was trimmed by 0 bases and the J gene end by 4 bases; junction bases not matched to a gene: 4. This CDR3 contains 15 residues. CDR1 and CDR2 (germline): WSHSY, SAAADI. CDR3 amino acids: CASSESPDRGYEQYF. CDR3 DNA: TGCGCCAGCAGTGAGTCCCCGGACAGGGGTTACGAGCAGTACTTC.

V and J are TRBV4-3 and TRBJ1-5; possibly TRBD1 for D (6 bases). The CDR3 runs to 13 residues. V was shortened by 2 bases and J by 7 bases, with 9 bases between the two germline ends. Germline-derived CDR1 and CDR2 are LGHNA and YSLEER. The CDR3 nucleotides are TGCGCCAGCAGCCAAACAGGGTCGCAGCCCCAGCATTTT. Residues: CASSQTGSQPQHF.

This chain connects TRBV18 to TRBJ2-5; D is uncertain. This CDR3 region has 15 residues. Between the trimmed V and J ends, which lost 4 bases and 2 bases, there was a span of 14 bases. CDR1 and CDR2 (germline): KGHSH, LQKENI. The CDR3 nucleotides read TGTGCCAGCTCACTAGGCGGTATGGTTCAAGAGACCCAGTACTTC. Translation gives CASSLGGMVQETQYF.

The sample holds a few counts of this clone. DNA of the CDR3: TGTGCCAGCAGTCCCGCAGGGGGTATCTACAATGAGCAGTTCTTC. Protein: CASSPAGGIYNEQFF. The V call is TRBV13, the J call TRBJ2-1; 7 nucleotides agree with TRBD1. The CDR3 loop spans 15 amino acids. J gave up 3 bases and V 6 bases, and 8 bases lay outside the gene matches. Per the germline V gene, CDR1 is PRHDT and CDR2 is FYEKMQ (reference sequence).

This clone showed up just once. The rearrangement links TRBV25-1 to TRBJ2-3, with 8 bases fitting TRBD2. J gave up 4 bases and V 8 bases, and 11 bases lay outside the gene matches. This CDR3 contains 15 residues. CDR1 is MGHDK, CDR2 SYGVNS, per germline. Here the CDR3 reads CASAQSGGEADTQYF. Here the CDR3 DNA reads TGTGCCAGCGCCCAGTCCGGGGGGGAGGCAGATACGCAGTATTTT. The variable domain in full, completed from reference TRBV25-1 and TRBJ2-3, reads EADIYQTPRYLVIGTGKKITLECSQTMGHDKMYWYQQDPGMELHLIHYSYGVNSTEKGDLSSESTVSRIRTEHFPLTLESARPSHTSQYLCASAQSGGEADTQYFGPGTRLTVL.

The table lists this clone with a few counts. The genes are TRBV5-1 and TRBJ2-7; 10 nucleotides agree with TRBD1. Germline CDR1 and CDR2: SGHRS and YFSETQ. This CDR3 has 14 residues. J lost 5 bases, V lost 2 bases, and 4 bases had no gene match. CDR3 DNA: TGCGCCAGCAGCTTCGGACAGGGGGACGACGAGCAGTACTTC. It yields the protein CASSFGQGDDEQYF.

This clone was detected only a few times. The rearrangement uses TRBV5-4 and TRBJ2-5; 8 bases are a match to TRBD1. Germline V lookup: CDR1 SGHNT, CDR2 YYREEE (reference sequence). V lost 4 bases and J lost 1; bases outside the gene matches: 3. CDR3 length: 14 amino acids. The CDR3 loop is CASSRTGFQETQYF. CDR3 DNA: TGTGCCAGCAGCCGGACAGGGTTCCAAGAGACCCAGTACTTC.

This clone was found many times. This chain joins TRBV5-4 and TRBJ2-1; D gene ambiguous. V was trimmed by 5 bases and J by 5 bases, leaving 11 bases between them. Germline V gene sequence: CDR1 SGHNT, CDR2 YYREEE (reference sequence). The CDR3 consists of 13 residues. The CDR3 spells CASSRPPNNEQFF. DNA of the CDR3: TGTGCCAGCAGTCGTCCTCCCAACAATGAGCAGTTCTTC.

In this sample, this clone turned up a few times. The V and J genes are TRBV7-2 and TRBJ2-1; D ambiguous. The CDR3 is 11 amino acids. V was shortened by 2 bases and J by 9 bases, with 5 bases between the two germline ends. CDR1 is SGHTA and CDR2 is FQGNSA in the germline V gene. The CDR3 sequence is CASSLKIEQFF. Written as DNA, the CDR3 is TGTGCCAGCAGCTTAAAAATTGAGCAGTTCTTC.

This chain uses TRBV7-9 with TRBJ1-2, with D uncertain. Per germline, CDR1 SEHNR and CDR2 FQNEAQ (reference sequence). Trimming shortened V by 5 bases and J by 10 bases, and 20 bases separated the two germline ends. The CDR3 is 14 residues long. CDR3 amino acids: CASSREGPSRLYTF. DNA of the CDR3: TGTGCCAGCAGCCGTGAGGGTCCTTCCCGGCTCTACACCTTC.

The rearrangement joins TRBV30 to TRBJ2-7; D may be TRBD2 (6 bases). CDR3 size: 13 residues. Trimming pared 0 bases from V and 6 bases from J, leaving 12 bases between. Germline V lookup: CDR1 GTSNPN, CDR2 SVGIG (reference sequence). CDR3 sequence reads: CAWSVRQGGEQYV. CDR3 DNA: TGTGCCTGGAGTGTACGGCAGGGAGGCGAGCAGTACGTC.

This clone was detected only a few times. The chain is built from TRBV7-2 and TRBJ2-4; D is perhaps TRBD1 (6 bases). This CDR3 region has 14 residues. Germline V CDR1 and CDR2: SGHTA, FQGNSA. Trimming pared 1 base from V and 6 bases from J, leaving 10 bases between. The CDR3 region has the DNA TGTGCCAGCAGCTTAGGACAGGCCGTAAACATTCAGTACTTC. Its translation: CASSLGQAVNIQYF.

This clone occurred a few times. The DNA of the CDR3 is TGTGCCAGTAGTCCCCCAGGGCGGCCAGATACGCAGTATTTT. Residues: CASSPPGRPDTQYF. The gene calls are TRBV19 and TRBJ2-3, with D possibly TRBD1 on 5 matching bases. The CDR3 extends over 14 amino acids. Trimming left V 5 bases short and J 4 bases short, with 13 bases between. The germline V gene encodes CDR1 LNHDA and CDR2 SQIVND (reference sequence).

The chain carries TRBV7-9 and TRBJ2-3, with 10 nucleotides matching TRBD2. Per the germline V gene, CDR1 is SEHNR and CDR2 is FQNEAQ (reference sequence). Losses at the gene ends were 3 bases for V and 2 bases for J; bases not matched to a gene: 2. This CDR3 spans 15 amino acids. CDR3 residues: CASSFLAGDTDTQYF. CDR3 DNA sequence: TGTGCCAGCAGCTTTCTAGCGGGGGACACAGATACGCAGTATTTT.

The chain combines TRBV7-3 with TRBJ2-5, with TRBD2 matching 12 bases. The germline V gene has CDR1 SGHTA and CDR2 FQGTGA. Trimming cost V 4 bases and J 4 bases; bases outside gene matches: 4. The CDR3 consists of 15 residues. The CDR3 here is CASSSLAGGRETQYF. The CDR3 coding sequence is TGTGCCAGCAGCTCCCTAGCGGGAGGGCGAGAGACCCAGTACTTC.

In DNA, the CDR3 is TGTGCCAGCAGCTTAGGGGTAGCGGGGATCTCCACAGATACGCAGTATTTT. This codes for CASSLGVAGISTDTQYF. V is TRBV7-6 and J is TRBJ2-3, with TRBD2 matching over 8 bases. The V gene end was trimmed by 1 base and the J gene end by 2 bases; junction bases not matched to a gene: 8. CDR3 length: 17 amino acids. Germline V CDR1 and CDR2: SGHVS, FNYEAQ.

This clone showed up just a few times. This rearrangement joins TRBV6-5 to TRBJ1-6; D ambiguous. The CDR3 length is 12 residues. Trimming stripped 5 bases from V and 7 bases from J, with 6 bases between. Germline V CDR1 and CDR2: MNHEY, SVGAGI. CDR3 sequence (DNA): TGTGCCAGCAGTGAAAACAATTCACCCCTCCACTTT. This translates into CASSENNSPLHF.

This sequence joins TRBV4-2 and TRBJ2-3; no reliable D call. The CDR3 contains 14 residues. Germline V gene sequence: CDR1 LGHNA, CDR2 YNFKEQ. The V gene lost 1 base and the J gene lost 3 bases, with 8 bases spanning the gap. The CDR3 sequence is CASSQVDSTDTQYF. DNA for the CDR3: TGTGCCAGCAGCCAAGTAGACTCTACAGATACGCAGTATTTT.

J is TRBJ1-1 and V is TRBV11-2; tentatively, D is TRBD1 (5 bases). The CDR3 spans 12 residues. Germline V gene data show CDR1 as SGHAT and CDR2 as FQNNGV. The V end lost 3 bases, the J end lost 7 bases, and 9 bases lay between the germline ends. The CDR3 DNA sequence: TGTGCCAGCAGCTTTTCAGGGAATGAAGCTTTCTTT. Translated, it gives CASSFSGNEAFF.

This clone was counted a few times. The chain recombines TRBV27 with TRBJ2-3; TRBD2 agrees at 9 bases. The germline CDR1 and CDR2 sequences are MNHEY and SMNVEV (reference sequence). Trimming took 3 bases from V and 4 from J; bases not matched to a gene: 8. The CDR3 spans 16 residues. CDR3 DNA: TGTGCCAGCAGTTTTGCGGGCGGGAGGGTCTCAGATACGCAGTATTTT. It translates to CASSFAGGRVSDTQYF.

The chain employs TRBV18 and TRBJ1-3, with D hard to call. CDR3 length: 15 amino acids. The germline CDR1 and CDR2 sequences are KGHSH and LQKENI. Trimming stripped 3 bases from V and 1 base from J, with 10 bases between. The CDR3 here is CASSPGDSSGNTIYF. For the CDR3, the DNA is TGTGCCAGCTCACCTGGGGATTCGTCTGGAAACACCATATATTTT.

The chain couples TRBV4-2 to TRBJ2-2; 10 positions agree with TRBD2. The V gene end was trimmed by 3 bases and the J gene end by 1 base; junction bases not matched to a gene: 5. This CDR3 contains 17 residues. Germline CDR1 is LGHNA and CDR2 is YNFKEQ. The CDR3 is CASSHDIAGGNTGELFF. The DNA of the CDR3 is TGTGCCAGCAGCCATGACATAGCGGGAGGGAACACCGGGGAGCTGTTTTTT.

This clone occurred many times. The chain employs TRBV14 and TRBJ2-3; tentatively, D is TRBD1 or TRBD2 (5 bases each). The germline V and J ends were trimmed by 4 bases and 0 bases, with 8 bases remaining between them. In germline, CDR1 is SGHDN, CDR2 FVKESK. The CDR3 extends over 14 amino acids. DNA for the CDR3: TGTGCCAGCAGCCGGGACCACAGCACAGATACGCAGTATTTT. Encoded protein: CASSRDHSTDTQYF. The variable domain in full, with the rest retrieved from reference TRBV14 and TRBJ2-3, is EAGVTQFPSHSVIEKGQTVTLRCDPISGHDNLYWYRRVMGKEIKFLLHFVKESKQDESGMPNNRFLAERTGGTYSTLKVQPAELEDSGVYFCASSRDHSTDTQYFGPGTRLTVL.

In its sample, this clone was seen a few times. The genes are TRBV6-1 and TRBJ1-2, with 8 bases matching TRBD1. Germline assignment: CDR1 MNHNS and CDR2 SASEGT. The CDR3 runs to 13 residues. The V and J ends lost 6 bases and 3 bases, in that order; junction bases with no gene match: 3. The chain's CDR3 is CASRGQGHYGYTF. The CDR3 DNA reads TGTGCCAGCAGAGGACAGGGCCACTATGGCTACACCTTC.

The genes are TRBV30 and TRBJ1-4, with D hard to call. This CDR3 spans 13 amino acids. V lost 1 base and J 5 bases, leaving 8 bases between the germline ends. Germline V lookup: CDR1 GTSNPN, CDR2 SVGIG (reference sequence). The CDR3 nucleotides read TGTGCCTGGAGTGGCAGTGCCAATGAAAAACTGTTTTTT. It translates to CAWSGSANEKLFF.

This clone has only a few counts. This chain joins TRBV25-1 and TRBJ1-5; D possibly corresponds to TRBD1 (6 bases). Germline CDR1 reads MGHDK; CDR2 reads SYGVNS. The CDR3 length is 15 residues. Trimming took off 4 bases at V and 2 bases at J, with 12 bases between the two ends. The CDR3 loop is CASSAQGRGNQPQHF. The CDR3 DNA sequence: TGTGCCAGCAGTGCACAGGGTAGGGGCAATCAGCCCCAGCATTTT. Variable domain in full (rest from reference TRBV25-1 and TRBJ1-5): EADIYQTPRYLVIGTGKKITLECSQTMGHDKMYWYQQDPGMELHLIHYSYGVNSTEKGDLSSESTVSRIRTEHFPLTLESARPSHTSQYLCASSAQGRGNQPQHFGDGTRLSIL.

There are a few counts of this clone. The chain links TRBV2 to TRBJ2-5; 8 positions agree with TRBD2. CDR3 length: 16 amino acids. Germline assignment: CDR1 SNHLY and CDR2 FYNNEI. V trimming: 3 bases; J trimming: 3 bases; junction bases outside the gene matches: 9. In DNA, the CDR3 is TGTGCCAGCAGTGAGGTTATAGCGGGGTCCAAAGAGACCCAGTACTTC. Amino acids: CASSEVIAGSKETQYF.

In this sample, this clone turned up a few times. The chain combines TRBV29-1 with TRBJ2-1; either TRBD1 or TRBD2 may supply D (5 bases each). Germline V gene sequence: CDR1 SQVTM, CDR2 ANQGSEA. The CDR3 has 12 amino acids. V was pared by 4 bases and J by 8 bases, with 12 bases between. Here the CDR3 reads CSVAWGIDEQFF. As DNA, the CDR3 is TGCAGCGTTGCCTGGGGGATCGATGAGCAGTTCTTC.